One and the same sample provided the 16 T cell receptor beta chains below, sequenced in a study of graft-versus-host responses after intestinal transplantation. The protocol was immunoSEQ multiplex PCR, while the TCRdb copy is restricted to in-frame clones and leaves out a portion. The data show roughly 18,000 clones, 35% to 40% seen once. The sequences come from alloreactive CD4+ T cells from a mixed lymphocyte reaction culture, collected before intestinal transplant. As for subset: CFSE-low proliferating T cells sorted from roughly 6-day pre-transplant mixed lymphocyte reaction (GvH or HvG direction). Every receptor here comes from a human patient who received an intestinal transplant.

This clone was seen a handful of times. The chain employs TRBV7-8 and TRBJ1-2; D is uncertain. The germline V and J ends were trimmed by 2 bases and 0 bases, with 4 bases remaining between them. CDR1 is SGHVS and CDR2 is FQNEAQ in the germline V gene. There are 13 residues in the CDR3. In DNA, the CDR3 is TGTGCCAGCAGCTTATCGGCTAACTATGGCTACACCTTC. This translates into CASSLSANYGYTF.

V gene TRBV7-8 combines with J gene TRBJ1-4; a possible D gene is TRBD1 (6 bases). The germline V and J ends were trimmed by 5 bases and 5 bases, with 18 bases remaining between them. The CDR3 sequence is 16 residues long. Germline assignment: CDR1 SGHVS and CDR2 FQNEAQ. CDR3 bases: TGTGCCAGCAGCGTGGGGAACAGGGAACTGAATGAAAAACTGTTTTTT. Translation: CASSVGNRELNEKLFF.

The chain is built from TRBV6-5 and TRBJ1-1, with TRBD1 matching 7 bases. V lost 6 bases, J lost 4 bases, and 11 bases stayed unmatched. The germline V gene encodes CDR1 MNHEY and CDR2 SVGAGI. The length of the CDR3 is 15 residues. The CDR3 loop reads CASSLGPRGSTEAFF. CDR3 DNA sequence: TGTGCCAGCAGCCTCGGGCCCAGGGGGAGCACTGAAGCTTTCTTT.

V usage is TRBV19 and J usage is TRBJ1-2; 10 bases are a match to TRBD1. Germline-derived CDR1 and CDR2 are LNHDA and SQIVND (reference sequence). Trimming took 11 bases from V and 6 from J; bases not matched to a gene: 9. This CDR3 region has 13 residues. The CDR3 reads CASHYGTGDGYTF. The CDR3 DNA follows: TGTGCCTCCCACTACGGGACAGGGGATGGCTACACCTTC.

The gene calls are TRBV9 and TRBJ2-3; 9 bases agree with TRBD2. There are 17 residues in the CDR3. Trimming at V came to 0 bases and at J to 5 bases, leaving 10 bases not matched to a gene. The germline V gene has CDR1 SGDLS and CDR2 YYNGEE. CDR3 region: CASSVGRGRGGLDTQYF. The DNA of the CDR3 is TGTGCCAGCAGCGTAGGAAGGGGGCGGGGGGGCCTAGATACGCAGTATTTT.

The CDR3 sequence is CASSLMTGRPEAFF. The CDR3, as DNA: TGTGCCAGCAGCTTAATGACAGGGCGCCCTGAAGCTTTCTTT. The V call is TRBV13, the J call TRBJ1-1, with 7 bases fitting TRBD1. Looked up from germline, CDR1 is PRHDT and CDR2 is FYEKMQ (reference sequence). V shed 2 bases, J shed 6 bases, and the junction held 6 bases outside the gene matches. CDR3 size: 14 residues.

This clone was counted between two and nine times. The gene calls are TRBV6-5 and TRBJ1-3, with D hard to call. CDR3 size: 15 residues. Germline V gene lookup returns CDR1 MNHEY and CDR2 SVGAGI. Trimming removed 8 bases from V and 0 bases from J, with 14 bases in between. CDR3 sequence: CASPMDLHSGNTIYF. The CDR3, as DNA: TGTGCCAGCCCGATGGACTTACACTCTGGAAACACCATATATTTT.

This clone was seen only a few times. The V call is TRBV4-2, the J call TRBJ2-7; D perhaps matches TRBD1 (5 bases). The V gene lost 0 bases and the J gene lost 1 base, with 10 bases spanning the gap. The CDR3 is 15 residues long. CDR1 is LGHNA, CDR2 YNFKEQ, per germline. The CDR3 loop reads CASSQDTGRSYEQYF. In DNA, the CDR3 is TGTGCCAGCAGCCAAGATACAGGACGTTCCTACGAGCAGTACTTC.

This chain uses TRBV5-1 with TRBJ1-1; the D is unclear. V lost 1 base and J lost 1, with 8 bases in between. Germline lookup yields CDR1 SGHRS and CDR2 YFSETQ. This CDR3 comprises 14 residues. The DNA for the CDR3 is TGCGCCAGCAGCTTGTCGGCAGCGAACACTGAAGCTTTCTTT. Protein product: CASSLSAANTEAFF.

This clone is judged medium-sized (0.01 to 0.1%). The chain carries TRBV5-6 and TRBJ1-3, with TRBD1 matching over 8 bases. With 4 bases clipped from V and 0 bases from J, the junction kept 6 bases outside the gene matches. This CDR3 is built from 16 residues. Per germline, CDR1 SGHDT and CDR2 YYEEEE. The CDR3 loop reads CASSRDRGHSGNTIYF. The CDR3 DNA follows: TGTGCCAGCAGCCGAGACAGGGGCCACTCTGGAAACACCATATATTTT.

By sample share, this clone is medium-sized (0.01 to 0.1%). J is TRBJ1-6 and V is TRBV5-1; D not certain. V was clipped by 0 bases and J by 7 bases, with 2 bases between them. Germline CDR1 and CDR2: SGHRS and YFSETQ. The CDR3 has 12 residues. The CDR3 DNA is TGCGCCAGCAGCTTGGAGAATTCACCCCTCCACTTT. Protein product: CASSLENSPLHF.

This clone appeared a few times. The chain recombines TRBV6-5 with TRBJ1-5, with D hard to call. The CDR3 spans 12 residues. V was pared by 6 bases and J by 6 bases, with 9 bases between. Per germline, CDR1 MNHEY and CDR2 SVGAGI. This chain's CDR3 is CASSPRGQPQHF. In DNA form, the CDR3 reads TGTGCCAGCAGCCCACGGGGTCAGCCCCAGCATTTT.

This clone is termed medium-sized. This rearrangement joins TRBV10-3 to TRBJ2-3, with 12 bases lining up with TRBD1. This CDR3 has 15 amino acids. Germline values: CDR1 ENHRY, CDR2 SYGVKD. V shed 5 bases, J shed 1 base, and the junction held 1 base outside the gene matches. CDR3 DNA: TGTGCCATCAGTCGGGACAGGGGGCGCACAGATACGCAGTATTTT. Amino acids: CAISRDRGRTDTQYF.

This clone was seen a few times. The chain has TRBV11-3 and TRBJ1-1, with D unresolved. CDR1 is SGHNT and CDR2 is YENEEA in the germline V gene. The CDR3 sequence is 14 residues long. The germline V and J ends were trimmed by 3 bases and 5 bases, with 13 bases remaining between them. The CDR3 bases are TGTGCCAGCAGCTTTTTGACGAGTAATACTGAAGCTTTCTTT. Encoded protein: CASSFLTSNTEAFF.

J is TRBJ1-5 and V is TRBV4-1; 7 bases align to TRBD1. Germline V gene lookup returns CDR1 MGHRA and CDR2 YSYEKL. The CDR3 consists of 15 residues. The ends lost 3 bases at V and 7 bases at J; junction bases unmatched: 9. In DNA form, the CDR3 reads TGCGCCAGCAGCCAGCTTGACAGGACAGGCCAGCCCCAGCATTTT. Translation gives CASSQLDRTGQPQHF.

The chain couples TRBV7-9 to TRBJ2-5, with 12 bases matching TRBD1. Per the germline V gene, CDR1 is SEHNR and CDR2 is FQNEAQ (reference sequence). V lost 2 bases, J lost 5 bases, and 6 bases stayed unmatched. The CDR3 contains 16 residues. In DNA, the CDR3 is TGTGCCAGCAGCTTACTGGGACAGGGGGCTGGGGAGACCCAGTACTTC. It is translated as CASSLLGQGAGETQYF.